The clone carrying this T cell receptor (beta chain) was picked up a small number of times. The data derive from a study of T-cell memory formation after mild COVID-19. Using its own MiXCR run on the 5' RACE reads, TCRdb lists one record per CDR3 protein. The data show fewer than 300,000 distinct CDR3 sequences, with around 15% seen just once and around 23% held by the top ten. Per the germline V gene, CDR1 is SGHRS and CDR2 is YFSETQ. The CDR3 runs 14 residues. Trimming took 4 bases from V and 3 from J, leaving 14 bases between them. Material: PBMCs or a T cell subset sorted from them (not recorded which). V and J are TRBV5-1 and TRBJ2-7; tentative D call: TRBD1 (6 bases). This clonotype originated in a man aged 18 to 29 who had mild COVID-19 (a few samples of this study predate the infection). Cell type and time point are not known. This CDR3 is CASSLPSGVYEQYF. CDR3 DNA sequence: TGCGCCAGCAGCCTCCCCTCAGGGGTCTACGAGCAGTACTTC.